This T cell receptor beta chain was sequenced during a study of cytomegalovirus exposure and HLA in healthy donors. V gave up 8 bases and J gave up 4 bases, with 18 bases separating them. From germline, CDR1 is SGHRS and CDR2 YFSETQ. The CDR3 is 14 residues long. The PCR made use of 60 Vbeta and 13 Jbeta primers. Assay: immunoSEQ multiplex PCR; the TCRdb copy retains only in-frame clones and omits some. The sample records around 200,000 clones, 85% being singletons. This clone was picked up a small number of times. The chain has TRBV5-1 and TRBJ1-1; tentative D call: TRBD1 (6 bases). The origin of this receptor is a woman aged 50 to 65 in good health and CMV-seronegative. Sample: PBMCs. The CDR3 protein is CARDSFRGSTEAFF. The CDR3 nucleotides read TGCGCCAGGGACAGTTTTCGGGGTAGCACTGAAGCTTTCTTT.